Following are 26 T cell receptor beta chains from one sample sequenced in a study of T cells in localized non-small cell lung cancer. The repertoire was sequenced with immunoSEQ multiplex PCR; TCRdb's copy has only in-frame clones and lacks some. This table holds about 30,000 clones, 94% found once. The input for sequencing was peripheral blood, taken before any cancer treatment. The receptors shown here come from a woman aged 35 to 69 with stage I lung adenocarcinoma.

CDR3 in DNA: TGTGCCAGCAGTCACCAGGGTACTGAAGCTTTCTTT. It encodes CASSHQGTEAFF. V usage is TRBV7-8 and J usage is TRBJ1-1; D may be TRBD1 (5 bases). The CDR3 length is 12 residues. V was clipped by 6 bases and J by 5 bases, with 10 bases between them. Germline V lookup: CDR1 SGHVS, CDR2 FQNEAQ.

This sequence joins TRBV7-9 and TRBJ1-2; maybe TRBD1 (5 bases). The V gene lost 6 bases and the J gene lost 4 bases, with 15 bases spanning the gap. The CDR3 has 14 residues. CDR1 SEHNR and CDR2 FQNEAQ come from the germline V gene (reference sequence). For the CDR3, the DNA is TGTGCCAGCAGTCCCTCTGGGGCTGGCTATGGCTACACCTTC. Encoded protein: CASSPSGAGYGYTF.

CDR3 nucleotides: TGCGCCAGCAGTTGGACTAGCGGAACCTACAATGAGCAGTTCTTC. Its protein product is CASSWTSGTYNEQFF. The V call is TRBV5-1, the J call TRBJ2-1; 10 bases fit TRBD2. Losses at the gene ends were 5 bases for V and 2 bases for J; bases not matched to a gene: 4. The CDR3 contains 15 residues. Looked up from germline, CDR1 is SGHRS and CDR2 is YFSETQ.

J is TRBJ1-1 and V is TRBV28; D call uncertain. This CDR3 is built from 14 residues. V was pared by 3 bases and J by 4 bases, with 12 bases between. In germline, CDR1 is MDHEN, CDR2 SYDVKM. In DNA, the CDR3 is TGTGCCAGCAGTTTCGAACGGTTGGGCACTGAAGCTTTCTTT. This codes for CASSFERLGTEAFF.

The chain recombines TRBV7-9 with TRBJ2-2, with D possibly being TRBD1 (5 bases). The CDR3 is 13 amino acids. CDR1 and CDR2 (germline): SEHNR, FQNEAQ (reference sequence). Trimming removed 6 bases from V and 4 bases from J, with 9 bases in between. The CDR3 sequence is CASRPQATGELFF. CDR3 nucleotide sequence: TGTGCCAGCAGACCACAGGCCACCGGGGAGCTGTTTTTT.

The rearrangement joins TRBV18 to TRBJ1-2; 11 bases are a match to TRBD1. The ends lost 2 bases at V and 5 bases at J; junction bases unmatched: 28. Per germline, CDR1 KGHSH and CDR2 LQKENI. The CDR3 spans 23 residues. The CDR3 spells CASSPSQSAGARTGGPGGYGYTF. Here the CDR3 DNA reads TGTGCCAGCTCACCAAGCCAAAGTGCGGGAGCCAGGACAGGGGGCCCCGGAGGGTATGGCTACACCTTC.

This chain uses TRBV5-1 with TRBJ1-1; possibly TRBD1 for D (6 bases). Germline values: CDR1 SGHRS, CDR2 YFSETQ. This CDR3 is built from 17 residues. V dropped 4 bases and J dropped 3 bases, with 22 bases sitting between them. CDR3 DNA: TGCGCCAGCAGCCTCCGGGCCAGACAGGTCGAGGACACTGAAGCTTTCTTT. This translates into CASSLRARQVEDTEAFF.

This chain links TRBV7-8 with TRBJ2-7; D gene ambiguous. From germline, CDR1 is SGHVS and CDR2 FQNEAQ. The V and J ends lost 5 bases and 3 bases respectively, with 14 bases between them. The length of the CDR3 is 14 residues. CDR3 coding DNA: TGTGCCAGCAGCAGAGGAAACGGCTACTACGAGCAGTACTTC. Its translation is CASSRGNGYYEQYF.

CDR3 protein: CASSGGNWNSPLHF. The CDR3 nucleotides are TGCGCCAGCAGTGGAGGGAATTGGAATTCACCCCTCCACTTT. The rearrangement uses TRBV5-1 and TRBJ1-6; D gene unclear. This CDR3 has 14 residues. CDR1 and CDR2 (germline): SGHRS, YFSETQ. The V end lost 5 bases, the J end lost 7 bases, and 13 bases lay between the germline ends.

The rearrangement links TRBV7-9 to TRBJ2-4; D gene uncertain. V lost 7 bases and J 7 bases, leaving 14 bases between the germline ends. Germline V lookup: CDR1 SEHNR, CDR2 FQNEAQ (reference sequence). This CDR3 has 13 residues. The CDR3 region is CASNAQDWNIQYF. The CDR3 nucleotides read TGTGCCAGCAACGCACAAGATTGGAACATTCAGTACTTC.

The chain carries TRBV19 and TRBJ2-4; 7 bases match TRBD1. Trimming took 6 bases from V and 0 from J; bases not matched to a gene: 17. The CDR3 sequence is 19 residues long. The germline CDR1 and CDR2 sequences are LNHDA and SQIVND (reference sequence). CDR3 in DNA: TGTGCCAGTAGCCAGGGACAGACCAGATCAATAAAAGCCAAAAACATTCAGTACTTC. This gives the protein CASSQGQTRSIKAKNIQYF.

The genes are TRBV4-3 and TRBJ1-1, with 9 bases fitting TRBD1. The CDR3 sequence is 14 residues long. The trim removed 7 bases at V and 11 bases at J, leaving 14 bases unmatched. Germline V gives CDR1 LGHNA, CDR2 YSLEER. The CDR3 protein is CASTTSAWTGAAFF. DNA for the CDR3: TGCGCCAGCACCACCTCGGCATGGACAGGGGCCGCTTTCTTT.

The chain is built from TRBV9 and TRBJ2-3; no definite D call. The V gene's germline CDR1 is SGDLS and CDR2 YYNGEE. This CDR3 is 12 amino acids long. V lost 2 bases and J 6 bases, leaving 7 bases between the germline ends. The CDR3 DNA reads TGTGCCAGCAGCGTTCTAGGGGATACGCAGTATTTT. Its protein product is CASSVLGDTQYF.

The chain employs TRBV4-1 and TRBJ1-3; 10 bases line up with TRBD1. Germline loops: CDR1 MGHRA, CDR2 YSYEKL. The J segment lost 4 bases and the V segment lost 4 bases, leaving 4 bases of the junction unmatched. CDR3 size: 15 residues. DNA of the CDR3: TGCGCCAGCAGCCTGGGACAGGGGAGCGGAAACACCATATATTTT. Translation gives CASSLGQGSGNTIYF.

The chain recombines TRBV18 with TRBJ2-2; 7 bases are a match to TRBD1. Germline V gene data show CDR1 as KGHSH and CDR2 as LQKENI. This CDR3 is 15 amino acids long. Trimming cost V 4 bases and J 4 bases; bases outside gene matches: 6. The CDR3 here is CASSRSGGFTGELFF. CDR3 coding DNA: TGTGCCAGCTCACGCTCAGGGGGATTCACCGGGGAGCTGTTTTTT.

This clone has a single count. The chain couples TRBV4-2 to TRBJ2-2; no clear D gene. The V end was cut by 1 base, the J end by 6 bases, with 9 bases between. The CDR3 is 14 residues long. From germline, CDR1 is LGHNA and CDR2 YNFKEQ. Written as DNA, the CDR3 is TGTGCCAGCAGCCAAGTTCCGGTTCCCGGGGAGCTGTTTTTT. Its translation: CASSQVPVPGELFF.

The CDR3 spells CASRRIVYLPETQYF. CDR3 bases: TGTGCCAGCAGACGTATCGTTTATTTACCAGAGACCCAGTACTTC. This chain connects TRBV6-4 to TRBJ2-5; no clear D. This CDR3 contains 15 residues. Germline V gene sequence: CDR1 MRHNA, CDR2 SNTAGT. V lost 6 bases and J 4 bases, leaving 18 bases between the germline ends.

The CDR3 bases are TGTGCCAGCACCACACTAGCGGGGGGTCGCTACGAGCAGTACTTC. It yields the protein CASTTLAGGRYEQYF. The chain has TRBV6-6 and TRBJ2-7; 12 bases map to TRBD2. From germline, CDR1 is MNHNY and CDR2 SVGAGI (reference sequence). Germline trimming cut 7 bases from V and 3 bases from J; bases unmatched to any gene: 7. The CDR3 is 15 amino acids.

The chain carries TRBV7-9 and TRBJ1-1, with a tentative D call TRBD1 (5 bases). CDR1 SEHNR and CDR2 FQNEAQ come from the germline V gene (reference sequence). V was trimmed by 0 bases and J by 1 base, leaving 6 bases between them. The CDR3 covers 14 residues. CDR3 sequence reads: CASSLAGTNTEAFF. CDR3 nucleotides: TGTGCCAGCAGCTTAGCCGGGACGAACACTGAAGCTTTCTTT.

This chain links TRBV10-3 with TRBJ2-2; D might be TRBD1 or TRBD2, each matching 7 bases. Trimming shortened V by 2 bases and J by 2 bases, and 12 bases separated the two germline ends. CDR3 length equals 16 residues. From germline, CDR1 is ENHRY and CDR2 SYGVKD. In DNA, the CDR3 is TGTGCCATCAGTGAGCAGGGGGGGTCCAACACCGGGGAGCTGTTTTTT. Translation: CAISEQGGSNTGELFF.

This chain uses TRBV18 with TRBJ1-2, with 8 positions matching TRBD1. The V gene's germline CDR1 is KGHSH and CDR2 LQKENI. Unmatched junction bases numbered 7, after V lost 3 bases and J lost 4 bases. The CDR3 totals 15 residues. Here the CDR3 reads CASSPSGGSIYGYTF. The DNA of the CDR3 is TGTGCCAGCTCACCTTCAGGGGGCAGCATCTATGGCTACACCTTC.

The J gene is TRBJ1-2, the V gene TRBV6-1; D remains ambiguous. V dropped 4 bases and J dropped 5 bases, with 17 bases sitting between them. The CDR3 covers 15 residues. CDR1 MNHNS and CDR2 SASEGT come from the germline V gene. The CDR3 nucleotides are TGTGCCAGCAGTGTCTACTGGGCCTCAGAGTATGGCTACACCTTC. Its translation: CASSVYWASEYGYTF.

The genes are TRBV12-2 and TRBJ2-4; the table's D gene call, TRBD1, was not cross checked with the DNA. TRBV12-2 is a pseudogene locus. The CDR3 has 15 residues. The CDR3 nucleotides are TGTGCAAGTCGCCAACTTGGTGGCAGGGAAAACATTCAGTACTTC. Its translation: CASRQLGGRENIQYF.

The chain has TRBV7-3 and TRBJ1-1, with D unclear. CDR3 length equals 15 residues. Germline CDR1 is SGHTA and CDR2 is FQGTGA. The V gene lost 5 bases and the J gene lost 1 base, with 14 bases spanning the gap. CDR3 in DNA: TGTGCCAGCAGCCCGAATGGTCTAACGAACACTGAAGCTTTCTTT. Translating gives CASSPNGLTNTEAFF.

The chain links TRBV10-3 to TRBJ1-1; D may be TRBD1 (6 bases). The CDR3 is 12 amino acids. V was pared by 7 bases and J by 4 bases, with 10 bases between. Germline lookup yields CDR1 ENHRY and CDR2 SYGVKD. CDR3 residues: CAIKGGTTEAFF. The CDR3, as DNA: TGTGCCATCAAGGGGGGGACCACTGAAGCTTTCTTT.

The chain combines TRBV18 with TRBJ2-1; TRBD1 is a possible D gene (5 bases). V lost 4 bases and J lost 4, with 14 bases in between. The CDR3 is 15 residues long. Germline V gives CDR1 KGHSH, CDR2 LQKENI. The CDR3 bases are TGTGCCAGCTCACTCTTACCGGACACTTACAATGAGCAGTTCTTC. Protein: CASSLLPDTYNEQFF. The whole variable domain, filled in from reference TRBV18 and TRBJ2-1, reads NAGVMQNPRHLVRRRGQEARLRCSPMKGHSHVYWYRQLPEEGLKFMVYLQKENIIDESGMPKERFSAEFPKEGPSILRIQQVVRGDSAAYFCASSLLPDTYNEQFFGPGTRLTVL.